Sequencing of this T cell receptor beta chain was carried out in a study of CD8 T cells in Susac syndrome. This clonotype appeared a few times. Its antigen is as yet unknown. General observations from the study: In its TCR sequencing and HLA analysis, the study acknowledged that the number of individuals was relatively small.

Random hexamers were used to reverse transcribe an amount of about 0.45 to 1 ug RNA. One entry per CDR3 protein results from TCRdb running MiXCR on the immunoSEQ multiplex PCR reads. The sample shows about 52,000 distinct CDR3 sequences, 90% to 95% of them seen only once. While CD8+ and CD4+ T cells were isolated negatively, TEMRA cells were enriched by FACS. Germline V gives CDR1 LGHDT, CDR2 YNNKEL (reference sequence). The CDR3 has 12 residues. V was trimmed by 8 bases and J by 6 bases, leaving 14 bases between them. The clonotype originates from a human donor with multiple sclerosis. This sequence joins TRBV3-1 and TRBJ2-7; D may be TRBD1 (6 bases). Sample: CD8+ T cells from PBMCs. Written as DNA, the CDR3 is TGTGCCAGCTCTTATGGGGGCGGCGAGCAGTACTTC. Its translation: CASSYGGGEQYF.